One and the same sample provided the 30 T cell receptor beta chains below, sequenced in a study of cytomegalovirus exposure and HLA in healthy donors. Clones were sequenced by immunoSEQ multiplex PCR, and TCRdb holds only the in-frame ones, with some missing. In the table there are roughly 270,000 clones, 85% to 90% of which are singletons. Sequencing used PBMCs. The origin of the receptors is a woman between 18 and 30 years old in good health and CMV-seronegative.

The rearrangement uses TRBV9 and TRBJ2-3, with 11 bases matching TRBD2. V gave up 3 bases and J gave up 4 bases; unmatched junction bases: 10. CDR3 length: 17 residues. Germline CDR1 is SGDLS and CDR2 is YYNGEE. Written as DNA, the CDR3 is TGTGCCAGCAGCGCTCACACTAGCGGGAGTGAGTCAGATACGCAGTATTTT. Encoded protein: CASSAHTSGSESDTQYF.

V is TRBV6-5 and J is TRBJ2-1; D is unclear. With 5 bases removed from V and 0 bases from J, the gap between germline ends came to 11 bases. CDR1 is MNHEY, CDR2 SVGAGI, per germline. This CDR3 is 15 amino acids long. CDR3 DNA sequence: TGTGCCAGCAGTATTACAGTGAGCTCCTACAATGAGCAGTTCTTC. Translation: CASSITVSSYNEQFF.

This chain connects TRBV28 to TRBJ1-5, with D unclear. V was shortened by 3 bases and J by 11 bases, with 8 bases between the two germline ends. CDR3 length equals 11 residues. Germline-derived CDR1 and CDR2 are MDHEN and SYDVKM. The CDR3 DNA reads TGTGCCAGCAGTTTTCAGGAGGCCCAGCATTTT. It is translated as CASSFQEAQHF.

This chain links TRBV27 with TRBJ1-5; 10 nucleotides agree with TRBD1. The junction had 3 bases not matched to a gene; V was cut back by 6 bases and J by 7 bases. Germline CDR1 reads MNHEY; CDR2 reads SMNVEV (reference sequence). The CDR3 has 13 amino acids. Here the CDR3 DNA reads TGTGCCAGCAGGGGGACAGGGGAGCAGCCCCAGCATTTT. This translates into CASRGTGEQPQHF.

The chain recombines TRBV2 with TRBJ2-7; maybe TRBD2 (6 bases). Germline V lookup: CDR1 SNHLY, CDR2 FYNNEI. The CDR3 consists of 13 residues. Trimming stripped 7 bases from V and 6 bases from J, with 16 bases between. The DNA of the CDR3 is TGTGCCAGCACGCGGGAAAACCCCCTCGAGCAGTACTTC. Protein product: CASTRENPLEQYF.

The rearrangement joins TRBV28 to TRBJ2-2; possibly TRBD2 for D (6 bases). The CDR3 has 16 residues. V was cut by 3 bases and J by 1 base, with 12 bases left in between. CDR1 is MDHEN, CDR2 SYDVKM, per germline. The DNA for the CDR3 is TGTGCCAGCAGTTTGGAGGCGCGGGGGAACACCGGGGAGCTGTTTTTT. Translated, it gives CASSLEARGNTGELFF.

V and J are TRBV7-8 and TRBJ2-2, with TRBD1 identical over 8 bases. This CDR3 spans 17 amino acids. Germline assignment: CDR1 SGHVS and CDR2 FQNEAQ. Trimming took 5 bases from V and 2 from J; bases not matched to a gene: 10. Written as DNA, the CDR3 is TGTGCCAGCAGCCATATCGTAGGACAGGGAAACACCGGGGAGCTGTTTTTT. Its protein product is CASSHIVGQGNTGELFF.

The chain combines TRBV13 with TRBJ2-7, with 7 bases lining up with TRBD1. The germline gives CDR1 PRHDT, CDR2 FYEKMQ (reference sequence). The CDR3 has 14 residues. The J segment lost 5 bases and the V segment lost 3 bases, leaving 7 bases of the junction unmatched. CDR3 DNA: TGTGCCAGCAGCTTCTCCGGGACAGACAACGAGCAGTACTTC. This codes for CASSFSGTDNEQYF.

This chain joins TRBV9 and TRBJ2-7; 8 nucleotides line up with TRBD2. The CDR3 sequence is 15 residues long. Per germline, CDR1 SGDLS and CDR2 YYNGEE. The V gene end was trimmed by 0 bases and the J gene end by 2 bases; junction bases not matched to a gene: 4. The CDR3 sequence is CASSVEVAGTYEQYF. The CDR3, as DNA: TGTGCCAGCAGCGTAGAAGTAGCGGGGACCTACGAGCAGTACTTC. The full variable domain, completed using reference TRBV9 and TRBJ2-7, is DSGVTQTPKHLITATGQRVTLRCSPRSGDLSVYWYQQSLDQGLQFLIQYYNGEERAKGNILERFSAQQFPDLHSELNLSSLELGDSALYFCASSVEVAGTYEQYFGPGTRLTVT.

This chain uses TRBV7-2 with TRBJ1-4; 9 bases are shared with TRBD1. The CDR3 has 17 residues. V lost 0 bases to trimming and J lost 8 bases; unmatched junction nucleotides: 10. Germline CDR1 reads SGHTA; CDR2 reads FQGNSA. The CDR3 region is CASSLAHIGTGQEKLFF. Written as DNA, the CDR3 is TGTGCCAGCAGCTTAGCTCACATCGGGACAGGGCAAGAAAAACTGTTTTTT. The variable domain in full, with the rest retrieved from reference TRBV7-2 and TRBJ1-4, is GAGVSQSPSNKVTEKGKDVELRCDPISGHTALYWYRQSLGQGLEFLIYFQGNSAPDKSGLPSDRFSAERTGGSVSTLTIQRTQQEDSAVYLCASSLAHIGTGQEKLFFGSGTQLSVL.

The table lists this clone with a count of one. The rearrangement links TRBV2 to TRBJ2-1, with a possible D match to TRBD1 (5 bases). Germline CDR1 and CDR2: SNHLY and FYNNEI. The CDR3 spans 11 residues. Trimming took 8 bases from V and 5 from J, leaving 7 bases between them. This CDR3 reads CASGADNEQFF. The CDR3 nucleotides read TGTGCCAGCGGGGCGGACAATGAGCAGTTCTTC.

The CDR3: CASSQPGQDYEQYF. CDR3 DNA: TGCGCCAGCAGTCAACCGGGACAGGACTACGAGCAGTACTTC. The chain employs TRBV23-1 and TRBJ2-7; TRBD1 agrees at 8 bases. TRBV23-1 is reported as an ORF; its role is uncertain. The ends lost 2 bases at V and 3 bases at J; junction bases unmatched: 3. This CDR3 has 14 residues.

The J gene is TRBJ1-2, the V gene TRBV27, with 7 bases that match TRBD1. From germline, CDR1 is MNHEY and CDR2 SMNVEV (reference sequence). V was pared by 6 bases and J by 4 bases, with 11 bases of the junction left unmatched. This CDR3 has 15 residues. DNA for the CDR3: TGTGCCAGCAGCTCCCGCGAAGGGACAGTCTATGGCTACACCTTC. This codes for CASSSREGTVYGYTF.

The rearrangement joins TRBV6-5 to TRBJ2-7, with a weak D call TRBD1 (6 bases). The V end was cut by 6 bases, the J end by 6 bases, with 12 bases between. The CDR3 totals 12 residues. Germline V gene lookup returns CDR1 MNHEY and CDR2 SVGAGI. Written as DNA, the CDR3 is TGTGCCAGCAGGTCAGGGGTCAGCGAGCAGTACTTC. Its protein is CASRSGVSEQYF.

The chain couples TRBV5-1 to TRBJ2-6; 8 bases agree with TRBD1. Per germline, CDR1 SGHRS and CDR2 YFSETQ. The CDR3 is made up of 16 amino acids. With V trimmed by 4 bases and J by 2 bases, 5 bases remained unmatched. This CDR3 is CASSPGQGPGANVLTF. In DNA, the CDR3 is TGCGCCAGCAGCCCCGGACAGGGTCCTGGGGCCAACGTCCTGACTTTC.

V is TRBV12-5 and J is TRBJ2-7; 9 bases line up with TRBD2. Per the germline V gene, CDR1 is LGHNT and CDR2 is FRNRAP. Trimming cost V 2 bases and J 0 bases; bases outside gene matches: 11. CDR3 length: 18 amino acids. The CDR3 region has the DNA TGTGCTAGTGGTTTGCCACCTTCGACTAGCGGACCCTCCTACGAGCAGTACTTC. This sequence encodes CASGLPPSTSGPSYEQYF.

V gene TRBV27 combines with J gene TRBJ2-1; TRBD2 matches 8 bases. Germline CDR1 reads MNHEY; CDR2 reads SMNVEV (reference sequence). Trimming at V came to 5 bases and at J to 3 bases, leaving 12 bases not matched to a gene. This CDR3 comprises 17 residues. CDR3 protein: CASSPNLSGRFYNEQFF. In DNA form, the CDR3 reads TGTGCCAGCAGTCCGAACCTCAGCGGGAGATTCTACAATGAGCAGTTCTTC.

The chain uses TRBV15 and TRBJ1-1, with D unclear. Looked up from germline, CDR1 is LNHNV and CDR2 is YYDKDF (reference sequence). Trimming stripped 0 bases from V and 7 bases from J, with 15 bases between. The CDR3 has 15 amino acids. Written as DNA, the CDR3 is TGTGCCACCAGCAGAGATACAGTGCTTCGGGGTGAAGCTTTCTTT. This codes for CATSRDTVLRGEAFF.

The J gene is TRBJ1-2, the V gene TRBV7-3; 10 nucleotides line up with TRBD1. Germline V CDR1 and CDR2: SGHTA, FQGTGA. CDR3 length: 15 amino acids. The junction had 8 bases not matched to a gene; V was cut back by 5 bases and J by 5 bases. CDR3 DNA: TGTGCCAGCAGCCCCTCTCGGGGACAGGGGTATGGCTACACCTTC. This encodes CASSPSRGQGYGYTF.

This rearrangement joins TRBV7-8 to TRBJ2-7; TRBD2 aligns across 9 bases. The CDR3 is 13 residues long. J lost 7 bases, V lost 7 bases, and 8 bases had no gene match. The germline V gene has CDR1 SGHVS and CDR2 FQNEAQ. The CDR3 is CASKSSGATEQYF. The CDR3 DNA reads TGTGCCAGCAAGTCTAGCGGGGCTACGGAGCAGTACTTC.

The rearrangement uses TRBV11-3 and TRBJ2-7, with 8 bases fitting TRBD1. Germline trimming cut 5 bases from V and 5 bases from J; bases unmatched to any gene: 8. The CDR3 has 14 amino acids. Germline-derived CDR1 and CDR2 are SGHNT and YENEEA. The chain's CDR3 is CASSVGQGTHEQYF. DNA for the CDR3: TGTGCCAGCAGCGTCGGACAGGGTACCCACGAGCAGTACTTC.

As DNA, the CDR3 is TGTGCCAGCTCCAGAGGGGGCCTCGACGGGGAGCTGTTTTTT. This translates into CASSRGGLDGELFF. The chain employs TRBV11-3 and TRBJ2-2, with 7 bases identical to TRBD1. V shed 8 bases, J shed 7 bases, and the junction held 10 bases outside the gene matches. Germline V gives CDR1 SGHNT, CDR2 YENEEA. The CDR3 runs to 14 residues.

V usage is TRBV6-5 and J usage is TRBJ2-7; 8 bases align to TRBD2. Trimming cost V 2 bases and J 7 bases; bases outside gene matches: 10. CDR3 size: 15 residues. CDR1 is MNHEY and CDR2 is SVGAGI in the germline V gene. CDR3 sequence reads: CASSYTSGIQDEQYF. In DNA form, the CDR3 reads TGTGCCAGCAGTTACACTAGCGGAATTCAGGATGAGCAGTACTTC.

The gene calls are TRBV9 and TRBJ2-1; 9 positions match TRBD1. The CDR3 is 15 residues long. The germline V gene has CDR1 SGDLS and CDR2 YYNGEE. J gave up 4 bases and V 2 bases, and 4 bases lay outside the gene matches. CDR3 nucleotides: TGTGCCAGCAGCGTGGGACAGGGTCCTTACAATGAGCAGTTCTTC. Residues: CASSVGQGPYNEQFF.

V and J are TRBV4-3 and TRBJ2-1; possibly TRBD2 for D (6 bases). Germline loops: CDR1 LGHNA, CDR2 YSLEER. The CDR3 runs to 14 residues. V lost 6 bases to trimming and J lost 13 bases, with 22 bases between them. As DNA, the CDR3 is TGCGCCAGCAGTAGATCGGAGGGCGGCCAGCAACAGTTCTTC. It codes for CASSRSEGGQQQFF.

J is TRBJ1-1 and V is TRBV5-4, with TRBD1 identical over 7 bases. The CDR3 is 15 amino acids. The trim removed 4 bases at V and 5 bases at J, leaving 11 bases unmatched. Per germline, CDR1 SGHNT and CDR2 YYREEE (reference sequence). The CDR3 loop reads CASSPKTGIGTEAFF. The DNA of the CDR3 is TGTGCCAGCAGCCCCAAGACAGGGATCGGGACTGAAGCTTTCTTT.

The rearrangement uses TRBV9 and TRBJ1-4; 10 nucleotides line up with TRBD1. Germline trimming cut 3 bases from V and 5 bases from J; bases unmatched to any gene: 1. The length of the CDR3 is 14 residues. CDR1 and CDR2 (germline): SGDLS, YYNGEE. The CDR3 sequence is CASSEGQGNEKLFF. CDR3 bases: TGTGCCAGCAGCGAGGGACAGGGGAATGAAAAACTGTTTTTT.

This chain uses TRBV12-2 with TRBJ1-1. TRBV12-2 is a listed pseudogene. This CDR3 region has 16 residues. CDR3 sequence reads: CASRLVGEQEHTEAFF. The CDR3 nucleotides are TGTGCAAGTCGCTTAGTAGGAGAACAAGAACACACTGAAGCTTTCTTT.

This clone occurred once. The V gene is TRBV5-1, the J gene TRBJ2-1; possible D gene TRBD2, 6 bases. This CDR3 is built from 13 residues. The germline gives CDR1 SGHRS, CDR2 YFSETQ. Trimming removed 2 bases at V and 4 bases at J, with 7 bases between. The CDR3 region has the DNA TGCGCCAGCAGCTTCGGGGGATACAATGAGCAGTTCTTC. Translating gives CASSFGGYNEQFF.

This chain connects TRBV4-1 to TRBJ1-4; the match to TRBD1 covers 9 bases. This CDR3 spans 15 amino acids. The V segment lost 3 bases and the J segment 12 bases; nucleotides outside the gene matches: 11. The germline CDR1 and CDR2 sequences are MGHRA and YSYEKL. The CDR3 spells CASSQVGTGTRELFF. CDR3 nucleotide sequence: TGCGCCAGCAGCCAGGTCGGGACAGGGACGCGAGAACTGTTTTTT.